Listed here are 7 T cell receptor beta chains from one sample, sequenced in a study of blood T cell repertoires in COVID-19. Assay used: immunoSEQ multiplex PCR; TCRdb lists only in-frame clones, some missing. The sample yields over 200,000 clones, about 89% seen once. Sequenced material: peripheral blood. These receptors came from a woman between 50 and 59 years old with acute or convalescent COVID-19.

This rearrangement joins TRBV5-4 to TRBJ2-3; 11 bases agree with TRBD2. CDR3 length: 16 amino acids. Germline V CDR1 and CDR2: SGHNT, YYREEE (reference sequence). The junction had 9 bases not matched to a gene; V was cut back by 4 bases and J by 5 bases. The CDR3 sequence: CASSLIAGGPGDTQYF. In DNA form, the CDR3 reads TGTGCCAGCAGCCTCATAGCGGGAGGGCCTGGAGATACGCAGTATTTT.

The CDR3 spells CASSFPRTGDEKLFF. The CDR3 DNA reads TGTGCCAGCAGTTTTCCCAGGACAGGGGACGAAAAACTGTTTTTT. The chain combines TRBV28 with TRBJ1-4; 9 bases match TRBD1. V was clipped by 3 bases and J by 8 bases; unmatched bases: 7. Per the germline V gene, CDR1 is MDHEN and CDR2 is SYDVKM. The CDR3 totals 15 residues.

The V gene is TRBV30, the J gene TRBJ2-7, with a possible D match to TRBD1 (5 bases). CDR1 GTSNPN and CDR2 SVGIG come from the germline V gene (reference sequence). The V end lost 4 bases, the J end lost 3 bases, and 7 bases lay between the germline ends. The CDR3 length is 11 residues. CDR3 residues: CAWTGFYEQYF. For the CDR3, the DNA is TGTGCCTGGACAGGGTTCTACGAGCAGTACTTC.

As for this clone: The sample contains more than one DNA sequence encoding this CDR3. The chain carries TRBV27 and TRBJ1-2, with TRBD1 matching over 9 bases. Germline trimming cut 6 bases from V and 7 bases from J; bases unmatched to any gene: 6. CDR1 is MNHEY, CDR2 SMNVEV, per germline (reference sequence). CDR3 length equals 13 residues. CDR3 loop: CASRPTGGSGYTF. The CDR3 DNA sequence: TGTGCCAGCAGACCAACAGGGGGCTCTGGCTACACCTTC.

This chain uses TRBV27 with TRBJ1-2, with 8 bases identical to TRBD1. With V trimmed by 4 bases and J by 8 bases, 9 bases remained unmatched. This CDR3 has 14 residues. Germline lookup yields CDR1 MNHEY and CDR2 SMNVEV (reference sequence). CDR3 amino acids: CASSSLDRASGYTF. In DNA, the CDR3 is TGTGCCAGCAGTTCCTTGGACAGGGCTAGCGGCTACACCTTC.

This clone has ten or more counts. The CDR3 DNA follows: TGTGCCAGCTCACTTGGGACAGGCGGGGGTTCACCCCTCCACTTT. This translates into CASSLGTGGGSPLHF. The V gene is TRBV18, the J gene TRBJ1-6; 8 nucleotides agree with TRBD1. This CDR3 has 15 amino acids. In germline, CDR1 is KGHSH, CDR2 LQKENI. With 4 bases clipped from V and 9 bases from J, the junction kept 8 bases outside the gene matches.

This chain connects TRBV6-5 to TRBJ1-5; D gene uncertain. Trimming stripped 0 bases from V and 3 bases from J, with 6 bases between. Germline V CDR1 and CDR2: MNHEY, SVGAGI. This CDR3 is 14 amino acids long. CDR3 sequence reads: CASSYSGNNQPQHF. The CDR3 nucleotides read TGTGCCAGCAGTTACTCCGGGAACAATCAGCCCCAGCATTTT.